This TCR beta chain was identified during a study of cytomegalovirus exposure and HLA in healthy donors (dated by TCRdb to the late 2010s). As for the study more broadly: In an earlier analysis of 550 to 750 of the donors, around 290 Gb of sequence data and about 110 million unique TCR beta sequences from about 190 million T cells were reported. An early release that covered approximately 600 HLA-typed donors contained approximately 300 gigabases of sequencing data and roughly 84 million unique TCR sequences. All discovery cohort repertoires had been generated using a single sequencing platform. The study profiled the T cell repertoires of some 610 subjects by immunosequencing and related them to cytomegalovirus serostatus. Class I and class II HLA loci were covered by the typing at four-digit resolution. Along with the approximately 700-subject first cohort, a separate validation cohort of around 120 different subjects was used. The later analysis used no new phenotypic data to find candidate immune exposures, relying instead on TCR beta sequences and their occurrence across donors. The genetic ancestry cluster associated with self-reported Caucasian donors included over 65% of the approximately 400 genotyped donors. Typing coverage varied by locus: 629-630 donors for A, B, C, DRB1 and DQB1; 500 to 550 for DQA1; 606 for DPA1; approximately 470 for DPB1. A few DR-DQ haplotypes were treated as single units for association and clustering because of strong linkage in the cohort. A later genetic analysis used genome-wide SNP genotypes for about three fifths of the 666 donors, treating that subset as a discovery cohort. To study patterns of TCR occurrence, a later analysis re-analyzed previously published TCR beta repertoires from around 700 donors and added high-resolution HLA genotyping. An earlier analysis of a few hundred of the donors applied high-throughput TCR beta sequencing to assess whether each TCR beta V gene segment acted as functional or pseudogenic. Donor age, sex, ethnicity and CMV serostatus were compiled alongside the repertoire data. High-throughput TCR immunosequencing, statistical association of individual TCRs with disease status, and machine learning were combined to predict cytomegalovirus infection status. The study aimed to test whether cataloging public T cell receptors could reveal signatures of past pathogen exposure. Among 300 to 450 genotyped donors of the cohort, an average of approximately 240,000 unique TCR beta nucleotide sequences were sequenced per donor, 15% to 20% of them non-productive.

Comments on this clone: The clone's antigen remains unknown. No base quality information exists; no much larger clone differs at one position.

Its CDR3 holds 16 amino acids, cysteine through phenylalanine. This entry keeps only the CDR3 DNA: 48 bases, framed from base 1. For this chain, trimming is 4 bases at the V end and 2 bases at the J end, and the number of junction bases without a gene match is 8. CDR1 SGHTS and CDR2 YDEGEE were looked up in the germline V gene. In total, just over 650 healthy bone marrow donors made up the cohort. At the time of sampling, every cohort member was nominally healthy, though immune exposures that went unrecorded were likely present. The donor was CMV seronegative and was included in the group of under 450 seronegative cohort members. A peripheral blood sample was provided by each donor, and peripheral blood mononuclear cells were used for TCR beta sequencing. Genomic DNA was extracted from the blood cell samples with the Qiagen DNeasy Blood Extraction Kit. Receptor amplification or capture employed the immunoSEQ multiplex PCR assay. For the multiplex PCR, a mixture combining 60 forward primers for TCR Vbeta segments and 13 reverse primers for TCR Jbeta segments was used. The CDR3 region of rearranged TCR beta genes was amplified from genomic DNA by a multiplex PCR assay. On the Illumina HiSeq System, the amplified TCR beta libraries were sequenced as 87-base-pair reads. Per the original workflow: Across the 666 repertoires, a later analysis counted tens of millions of unique TCR beta chains, 8.5 million to 12 million of which were shared by at least two donors. To remove PCR and sequencing errors, raw reads were error-corrected and collapsed into unique sequences using a nearest-neighbor algorithm that merged closely related sequences. CDR3 sequences were aligned to IMGT reference sequences to assign V, D and J gene segments. For a sequence to be retained, at least a six-nucleotide match to both a V gene segment and a J gene segment was required. Rearrangements were classified as productive when the CDR3 lacked stop codons and remained in frame with V and J, and all other rearrangements were classified as non-productive. CDR3 was defined by IMGT convention, running from the second conserved V-encoded cysteine to the conserved J-encoded phenylalanine. The earlier analysis of 587 of the donors excluded sequences that lacked an unambiguous match to a single V gene segment. In an earlier analysis of more than 500 of the donors, a V segment was called functional when productive rearrangements were above 56.7%, and segregating when the standard deviation between donors exceeded 5%. A statistical classification framework was built to diagnose cytomegalovirus status from the catalog of TCR beta chain sequences. In a later analysis, V and J genes were assigned by comparing TCR nucleotide sequences against IMGT/GENE-DB human TR gene sequences. In a later analysis, CDR3 sequences and most-parsimonious VDJ recombination scenarios were assigned using the TCRdist pipeline. In a later analysis, every TCR beta chain was defined by the combination of its CDR3 amino acid sequence and its V-gene family, and reads without a unique V-gene family were dropped. In a later analysis, 450 to 600 highly shared, low-generation-probability nucleotide sequences were removed to address suspected cross-contamination and a sequencing artifact. In a later analysis, a clonal expansion index for each public chain was calculated from normalized within-repertoire ranks of inferred template counts. In a later analysis, generation probabilities were computed using a VDJ recombination model fitted to out-of-frame rearrangements, and the results were checked against IGoR. In a later analysis, hypergeometric tests were used to score TCR-TCR, TCR-HLA and TCR-CMV co-occurrence, with a repertoire-size bias correction applied to TCR pairs. To estimate false discovery rates, a later analysis permuted the HLA or CMV assignments 20 times. In a later analysis, co-occurring TCRs were grouped using DBSCAN, and TCRdist sequence similarity was added for clustering within HLA-allele-positive subsets. Repertoires with fewer than 30,000 or more than 120,000 public chains were left out of co-occurrence clustering, as were a few repertoires with anomalous nucleotide sharing. TCRdb holds this immuneACCESS table with in-frame rearrangements only. Some clones are missing; in checked studies, unresolved V genes explain under half, and the rest has no known cause. V and J calls and clone size come straight from that table; D and trimming were deduced from the DNA. Present in this sample are around 160,000 clones, roughly four fifths of which were seen just once. The top ten clones comprise roughly 1% of the sample.

The research as a whole found: Compared with the 666-donor mean, donors in an Asian-associated ancestry cluster had fewer N-insertions in productive TCRs, according to a later genetic analysis. A cluster of highly shared sequence variants was judged likely to represent a technical artifact of the sequencing pipeline. Because counts were too low, about 15 rarely observed V segments, including chromosome 9 orphons, were left out of the earlier analysis of 500 to 750 of the donors. In both the original and validation cohorts, the classifier was reported to diagnose cytomegalovirus status with high specificity and sensitivity. HLA typing was unavailable for some donors at each locus, so association tests used only the typed subset. Assigning TCR associations to individual alleles was difficult when HLA alleles, especially DR and DQ, strongly co-occurred. In vitro tests confirmed that three of the cytomegalovirus-associated TCR beta chains recognize cytomegalovirus antigens. A later analysis associated approximately 17,000 TCR beta sequences with specific HLA alleles at a false discovery rate of 0.05. An earlier analysis of approximately 540 of the donors showed that most TCR beta V segments appeared in productive rearrangements either about 90% or about 30% of the time, which broadly matched IMGT annotations. In a later analysis, HLA-associated TCR beta chains showed more clonal expansion and lower generation probabilities than non-associated chains that were equally common. A further reported finding was that TCR beta sequences accurately predicted the HLA-A and HLA-B alleles for most subjects in the first cohort. Across donors, most TCR sequences were observed very rarely, whereas some public TCRs were present in many individuals. The only immune exposure information available for the cohort was CMV serostatus. Roughly uniform sequencing depth across donors was assumed in presence/absence analyses, although this assumption may not hold. Some IMGT-functional V segments, including TRBV6-2 and TRBV6-3, could not be distinguished by the 87-base-pair reads and were therefore excluded. Correlated functional status among segregating V segments might reflect linkage disequilibrium, but an unknown experimental factor could not be ruled out. In a later genetic analysis, a missense DCLRE1C variant was associated with V-gene and J-gene trimming of TCR beta chains, and the association was replicated in an independent cohort. In a later analysis, most CMV-associated TCR beta chains were found to appear HLA-restricted, with HLA associations seemingly driven largely by CMV exposure. This cohort had only TCR beta chains sequenced, and the lack of alpha or paired-chain data limited which features could be detected. The authors suggested that the approach could potentially be extended to other disease states and immunological phenotypes. A total of about 180 TCR beta chains were listed by the study as associated with cytomegalovirus. In a later analysis, TCR association rates were found to vary across HLA loci, with the most associated TCRs seen for DRB1 alleles and the fewest for HLA-C alleles. According to a later analysis, parvovirus B19, influenza, CMV and Epstein-Barr virus appeared linked to several top co-occurrence clusters.

The chain links TRBV5-8 with TRBJ2-7, with 11 bases aligning to TRBD2. This TCR was sampled from a woman between 35 and 50 years old in good health and CMV-seronegative. Sequenced: PBMCs. The CDR3 protein sequence reads: CASSLIAGGPTYEQYF. The nucleotides read TGTGCCAGCAGCCTCATAGCGGGAGGGCCCACCTACGAGCAGTACTTC.